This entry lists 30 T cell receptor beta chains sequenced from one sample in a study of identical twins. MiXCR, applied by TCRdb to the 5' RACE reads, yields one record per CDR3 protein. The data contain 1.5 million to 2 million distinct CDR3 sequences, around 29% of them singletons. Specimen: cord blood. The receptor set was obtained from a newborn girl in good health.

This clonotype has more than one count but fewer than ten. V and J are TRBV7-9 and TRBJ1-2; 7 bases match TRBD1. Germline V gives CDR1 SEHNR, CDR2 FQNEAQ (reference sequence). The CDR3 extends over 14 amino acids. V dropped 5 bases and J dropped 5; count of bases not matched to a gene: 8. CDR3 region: CASSHRGEGYGYTF. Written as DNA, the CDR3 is TGTGCCAGCAGCCACAGGGGAGAGGGGTATGGCTACACCTTC.

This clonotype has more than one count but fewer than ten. CDR3 DNA sequence: TGTGCCAGCAGTGGTTGGTTGAACACTGAAGCTTTCTTT. Translation: CASSGWLNTEAFF. The V gene is TRBV6-1, the J gene TRBJ1-1; D is unresolved. In germline, CDR1 is MNHNS, CDR2 SASEGT. The CDR3 has 13 residues. The ends were cut back, 4 bases at V and 0 bases at J, with 6 bases in the middle.

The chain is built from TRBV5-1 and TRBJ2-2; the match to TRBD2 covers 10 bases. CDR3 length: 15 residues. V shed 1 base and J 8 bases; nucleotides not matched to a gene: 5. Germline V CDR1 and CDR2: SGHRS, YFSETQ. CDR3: CASSLTSGARGELFF. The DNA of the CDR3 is TGCGCCAGCAGCTTGACTAGCGGGGCGAGGGGGGAGCTGTTTTTT.

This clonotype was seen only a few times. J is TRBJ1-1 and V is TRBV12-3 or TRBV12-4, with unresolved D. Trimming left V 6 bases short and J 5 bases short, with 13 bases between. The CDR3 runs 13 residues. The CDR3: CASRSEARTEAFF. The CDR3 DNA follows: TGTGCCAGCAGGTCCGAAGCGAGGACTGAAGCTTTCTTT.

CDR3 DNA: TGCAGTGCTAGACCAACTAGCGGGAGAGTCCCTAGCACAGATACGCAGTATTTT. Its protein is CSARPTSGRVPSTDTQYF. The genes are TRBV20-1 and TRBJ2-3; 11 bases agree with TRBD2. V shed 2 bases and J 0 bases; nucleotides not matched to a gene: 10. CDR1 is DFQATT, CDR2 SNEGSKA, per germline (reference sequence). CDR3 length equals 18 residues.

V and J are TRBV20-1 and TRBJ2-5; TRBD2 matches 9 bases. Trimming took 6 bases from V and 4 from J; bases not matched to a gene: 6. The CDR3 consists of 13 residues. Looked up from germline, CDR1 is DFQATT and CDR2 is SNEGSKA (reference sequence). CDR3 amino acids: CSASSGSRETQYF. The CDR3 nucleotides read TGCAGTGCGAGTAGCGGGAGTAGAGAGACCCAGTACTTC.

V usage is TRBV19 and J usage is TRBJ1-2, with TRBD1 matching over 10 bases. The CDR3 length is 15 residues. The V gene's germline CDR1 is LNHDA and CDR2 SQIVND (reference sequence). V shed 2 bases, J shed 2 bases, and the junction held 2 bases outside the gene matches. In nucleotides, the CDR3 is TGTGCCAGTAGTATACCGGGACAGGGGAACTATGGCTACACCTTC. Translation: CASSIPGQGNYGYTF.

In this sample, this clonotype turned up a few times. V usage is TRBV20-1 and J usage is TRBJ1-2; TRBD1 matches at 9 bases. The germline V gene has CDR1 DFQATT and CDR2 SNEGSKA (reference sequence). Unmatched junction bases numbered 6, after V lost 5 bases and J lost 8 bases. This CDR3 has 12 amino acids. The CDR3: CSAPRDRAGYTF. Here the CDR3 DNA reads TGCAGTGCTCCCCGGGACAGGGCAGGCTACACCTTC.

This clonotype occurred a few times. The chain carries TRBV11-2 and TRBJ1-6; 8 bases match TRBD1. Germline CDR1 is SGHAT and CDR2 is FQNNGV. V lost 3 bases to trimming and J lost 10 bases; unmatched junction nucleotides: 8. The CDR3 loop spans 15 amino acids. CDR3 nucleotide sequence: TGTGCCAGCAGCTTCGACAGGGGACGGGGATCACCCCTCCACTTT. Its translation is CASSFDRGRGSPLHF.

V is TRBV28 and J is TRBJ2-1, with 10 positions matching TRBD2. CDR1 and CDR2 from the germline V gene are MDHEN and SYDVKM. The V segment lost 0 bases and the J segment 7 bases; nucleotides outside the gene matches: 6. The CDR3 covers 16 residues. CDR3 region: CASSLWRAGGINEQFF. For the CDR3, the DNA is TGTGCCAGCAGTTTATGGCGAGCGGGAGGGATAAATGAGCAGTTCTTC.

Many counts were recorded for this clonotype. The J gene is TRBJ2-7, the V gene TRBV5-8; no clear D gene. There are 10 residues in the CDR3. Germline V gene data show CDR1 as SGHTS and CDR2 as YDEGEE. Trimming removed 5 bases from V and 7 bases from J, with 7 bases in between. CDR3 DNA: TGTGCCAGCAGTTTTGGAGAGCAGTACTTC. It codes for CASSFGEQYF. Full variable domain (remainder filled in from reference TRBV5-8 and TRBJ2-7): EAGVTQSPTHLIKTRGQQATLRCSPISGHTSVYWYQQALGLGLQFLLWYDEGEERNRGNFPPRFSGRQFPNYSSELNVNALELEDSALYLCASSFGEQYFGPGTRLTVT.

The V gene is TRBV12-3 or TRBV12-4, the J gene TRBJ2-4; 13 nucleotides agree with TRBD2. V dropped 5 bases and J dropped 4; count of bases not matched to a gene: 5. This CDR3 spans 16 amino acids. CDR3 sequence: CASSPTSGGNKNIQYF. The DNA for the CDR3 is TGTGCCAGCAGTCCGACTAGCGGGGGGAATAAAAACATTCAGTACTTC.

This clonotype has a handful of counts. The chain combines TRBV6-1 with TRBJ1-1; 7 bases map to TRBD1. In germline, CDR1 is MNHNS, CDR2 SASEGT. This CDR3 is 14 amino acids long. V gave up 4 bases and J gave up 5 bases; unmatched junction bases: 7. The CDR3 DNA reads TGTGCCAGCAGTGGACAGGGAGCTTTGACTGAAGCTTTCTTT. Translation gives CASSGQGALTEAFF.

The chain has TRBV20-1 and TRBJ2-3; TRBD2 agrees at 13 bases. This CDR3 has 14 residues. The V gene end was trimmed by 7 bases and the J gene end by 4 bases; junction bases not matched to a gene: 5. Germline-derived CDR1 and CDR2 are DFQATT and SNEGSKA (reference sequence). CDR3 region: CSVLLAGGADTQYF. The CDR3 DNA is TGCAGTGTCCTACTAGCGGGAGGGGCAGATACGCAGTATTTT.

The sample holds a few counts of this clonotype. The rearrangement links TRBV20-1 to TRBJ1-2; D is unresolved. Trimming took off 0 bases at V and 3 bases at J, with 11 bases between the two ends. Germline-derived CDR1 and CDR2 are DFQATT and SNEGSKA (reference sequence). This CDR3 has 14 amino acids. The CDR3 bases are TGCAGTGCTAGAGATTTTTCAGCTCACTATGGCTACACCTTC. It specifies CSARDFSAHYGYTF.

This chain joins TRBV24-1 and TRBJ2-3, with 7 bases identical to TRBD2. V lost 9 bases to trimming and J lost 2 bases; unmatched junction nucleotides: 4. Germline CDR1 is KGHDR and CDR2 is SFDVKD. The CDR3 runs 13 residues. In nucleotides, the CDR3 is TGTGCCACCCAGACTAGCATCACAGATACGCAGTATTTT. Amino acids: CATQTSITDTQYF.

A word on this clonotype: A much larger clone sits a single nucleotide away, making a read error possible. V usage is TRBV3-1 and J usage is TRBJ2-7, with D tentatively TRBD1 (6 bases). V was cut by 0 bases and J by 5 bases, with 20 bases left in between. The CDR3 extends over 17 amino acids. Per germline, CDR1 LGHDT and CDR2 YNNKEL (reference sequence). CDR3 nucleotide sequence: TGTGCCAGCAGCCAAGATCGGGGATACAACGGACAGCACGAGCAGTACTTC. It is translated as CASSQDRGYNGQHEQYF.

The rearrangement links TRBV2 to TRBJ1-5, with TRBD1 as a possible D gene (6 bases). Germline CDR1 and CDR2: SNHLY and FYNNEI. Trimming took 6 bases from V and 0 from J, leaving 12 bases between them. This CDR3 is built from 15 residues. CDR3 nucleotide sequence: TGTGCCAGCAGGTTTCAGGGGTCTAGCAATCAGCCCCAGCATTTT. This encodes CASRFQGSSNQPQHF.

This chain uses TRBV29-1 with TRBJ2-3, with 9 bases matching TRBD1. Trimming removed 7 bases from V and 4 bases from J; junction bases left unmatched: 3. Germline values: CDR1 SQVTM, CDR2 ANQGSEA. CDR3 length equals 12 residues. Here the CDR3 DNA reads TGCAGCGGCCGGACAGGGGCAGATACGCAGTATTTT. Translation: CSGRTGADTQYF.

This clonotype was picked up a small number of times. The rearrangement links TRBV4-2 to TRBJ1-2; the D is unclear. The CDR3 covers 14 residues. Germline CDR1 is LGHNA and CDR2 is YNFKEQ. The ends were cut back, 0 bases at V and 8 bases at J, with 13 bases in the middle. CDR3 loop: CASSQEGREAGYTF. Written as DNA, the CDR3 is TGTGCCAGCAGCCAAGAAGGTAGGGAGGCAGGCTACACCTTC.

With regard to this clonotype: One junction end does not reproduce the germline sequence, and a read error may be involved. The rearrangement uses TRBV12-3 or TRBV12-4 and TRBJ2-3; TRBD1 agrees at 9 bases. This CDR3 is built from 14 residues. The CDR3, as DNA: TGTGCCAGCAGTTTCCGGGACAGGGTGGATGCGCAATATTTT. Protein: CASSFRDRVDAQYF.

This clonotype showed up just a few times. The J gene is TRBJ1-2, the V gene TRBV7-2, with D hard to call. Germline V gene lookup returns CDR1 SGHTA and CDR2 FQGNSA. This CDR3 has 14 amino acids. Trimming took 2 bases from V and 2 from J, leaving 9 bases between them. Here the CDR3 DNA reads TGTGCCAGCAGCTTAATGGGCAGGAACTATGGCTACACCTTC. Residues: CASSLMGRNYGYTF. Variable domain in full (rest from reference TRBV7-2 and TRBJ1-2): GAGVSQSPSNKVTEKGKDVELRCDPISGHTALYWYRQSLGQGLEFLIYFQGNSAPDKSGLPSDRFSAERTGGSVSTLTIQRTQQEDSAVYLCASSLMGRNYGYTFGSGTRLTVV.

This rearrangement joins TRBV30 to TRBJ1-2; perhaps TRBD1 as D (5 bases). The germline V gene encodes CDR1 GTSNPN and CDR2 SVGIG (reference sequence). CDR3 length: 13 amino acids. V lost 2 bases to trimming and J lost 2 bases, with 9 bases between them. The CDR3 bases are TGTGCCTGGAGTAGAACAGGCAACTATGGCTACACCTTC. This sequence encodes CAWSRTGNYGYTF.

The CDR3 sequence: CASSFSPLGQGGQFF. The CDR3 coding sequence is TGTGCCAGCAGTTTTAGTCCCCTCGGACAGGGAGGTCAGTTCTTC. The chain has TRBV6-6 and TRBJ2-1, with 8 bases identical to TRBD1. The trim removed 4 bases at V and 13 bases at J, leaving 15 bases unmatched. Per germline, CDR1 MNHNY and CDR2 SVGAGI (reference sequence). The CDR3 is 15 residues long.

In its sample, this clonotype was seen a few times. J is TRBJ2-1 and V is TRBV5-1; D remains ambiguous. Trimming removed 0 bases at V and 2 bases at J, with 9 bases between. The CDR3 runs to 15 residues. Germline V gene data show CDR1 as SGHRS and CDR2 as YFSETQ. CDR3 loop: CASSLGQATYNEQFF. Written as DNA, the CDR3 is TGCGCCAGCAGCTTGGGGCAGGCTACCTACAATGAGCAGTTCTTC.

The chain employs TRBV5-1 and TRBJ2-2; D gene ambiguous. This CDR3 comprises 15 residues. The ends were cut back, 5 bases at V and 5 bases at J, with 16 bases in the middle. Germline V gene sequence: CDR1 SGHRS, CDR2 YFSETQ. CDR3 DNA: TGCGCCAGCAGTGATAGTGCTTCACTTACCGGGGAGCTGTTTTTT. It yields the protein CASSDSASLTGELFF. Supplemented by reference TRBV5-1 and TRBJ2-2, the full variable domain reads KAGVTQTPRYLIKTRGQQVTLSCSPISGHRSVSWYQQTPGQGLQFLFEYFSETQRNKGNFPGRFSGRQFSNSRSEMNVSTLELGDSALYLCASSDSASLTGELFFGEGSRLTVL.

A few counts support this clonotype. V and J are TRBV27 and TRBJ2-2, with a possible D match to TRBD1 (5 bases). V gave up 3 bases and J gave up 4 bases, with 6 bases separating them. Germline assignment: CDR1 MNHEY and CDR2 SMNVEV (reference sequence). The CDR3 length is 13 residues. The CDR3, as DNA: TGTGCCAGCAGTTTTGGGGCCACCGGGGAGCTGTTTTTT. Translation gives CASSFGATGELFF.

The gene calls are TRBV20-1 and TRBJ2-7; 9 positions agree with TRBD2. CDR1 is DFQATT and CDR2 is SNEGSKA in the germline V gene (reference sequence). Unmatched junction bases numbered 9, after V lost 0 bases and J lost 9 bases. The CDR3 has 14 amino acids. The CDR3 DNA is TGCAGTGCTAGAGATTTCGCTAGCGGGGTCCGGCAGTACTTC. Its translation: CSARDFASGVRQYF.

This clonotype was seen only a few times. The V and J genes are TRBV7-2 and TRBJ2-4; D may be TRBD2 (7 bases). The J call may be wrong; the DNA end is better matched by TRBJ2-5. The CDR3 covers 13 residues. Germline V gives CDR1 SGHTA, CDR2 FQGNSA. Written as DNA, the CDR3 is TGTGCCAGCAGCACCCGGGGGGCGGGGACCCAGTACTTC. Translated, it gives CASSTRGAGTQYF.

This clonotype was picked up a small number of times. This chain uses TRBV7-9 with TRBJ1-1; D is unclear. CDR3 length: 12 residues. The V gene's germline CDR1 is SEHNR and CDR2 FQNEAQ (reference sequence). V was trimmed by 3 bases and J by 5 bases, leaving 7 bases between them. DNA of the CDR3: TGTGCCAGCAGCTTTCATCAGACTGAAGCTTTCTTT. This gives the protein CASSFHQTEAFF.